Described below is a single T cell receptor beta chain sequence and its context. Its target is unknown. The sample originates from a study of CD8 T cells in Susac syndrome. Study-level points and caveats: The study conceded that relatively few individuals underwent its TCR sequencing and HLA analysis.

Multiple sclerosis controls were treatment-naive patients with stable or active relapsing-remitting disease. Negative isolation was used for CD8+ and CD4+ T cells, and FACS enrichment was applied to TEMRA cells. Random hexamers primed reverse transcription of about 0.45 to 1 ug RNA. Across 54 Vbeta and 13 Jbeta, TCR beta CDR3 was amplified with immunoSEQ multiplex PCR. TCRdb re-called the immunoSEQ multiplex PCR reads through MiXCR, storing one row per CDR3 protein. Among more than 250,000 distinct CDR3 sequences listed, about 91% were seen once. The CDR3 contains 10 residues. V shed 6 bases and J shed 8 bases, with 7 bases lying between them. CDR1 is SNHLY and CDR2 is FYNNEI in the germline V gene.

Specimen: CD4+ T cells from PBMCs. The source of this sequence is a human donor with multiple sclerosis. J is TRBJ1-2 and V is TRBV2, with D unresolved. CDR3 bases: TGTGCCAGCAGGGTGACGGGCTACACCTTC. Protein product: CASRVTGYTF.